Listed here is a single T cell receptor (beta chain). Its antigen is currently unknown. V lost 8 bases and J lost 0, with 8 bases in between. This CDR3 has 11 residues. Germline-derived CDR1 and CDR2 are DFQATT and SNEGSKA (reference sequence). This sample is part of a study of OX40 agonist ivuxolimab in advanced cancers. Study in general: People in dose escalation had one of these cancers: hepatocellular carcinoma, melanoma, renal cell or head and neck cancer. Of the participants, more than 35% had some prior anti-PD-1, anti-PD-L1 or anti-CTLA-4 therapy, which was allowed.

Produced via immunoSEQ multiplex PCR; TCRdb's table is partial and in-frame only. Among approximately 100,000 clones listed, 90% were seen once. Study observations and caveats: Among patients with partial responses at 0.1-3.0 mg/kg, clonal expansion was among the lowest. CD4+ and CD8+ blood T cells expanded clonally by week 6 at 0.1 to 3.0 mg/kg.

Here the sequenced sample was CD4+ or CD8+ T cells sorted from blood, taken in a trial of the OX40 agonist ivuxolimab. The sequence was collected from an adult with an advanced solid tumor such as melanoma, head and neck, liver or kidney cancer. The chain is built from TRBV20-1 and TRBJ2-7; no reliable D call. The CDR3 nucleotides read TGCAGTATACACGGCTCCTACGAGCAGTACTTC. It specifies CSIHGSYEQYF.